A selection of T cell receptor beta chains follows, all from one sample in a study of blood T cell repertoires in COVID-19. Clones were sequenced by immunoSEQ multiplex PCR, and TCRdb holds only the in-frame ones, with some missing. This sample has 100,000 to 150,000 clones; approximately 89% occur once, and the top ten carry around 10%. Sequenced material: peripheral blood. All receptors derive from a man in his forties or fifties with acute or convalescent COVID-19. Each CDR3 is given without its conserved first and last residue. The order of the fields is CDR3 protein, V gene, J gene.

ASSKVGGRTEVYRIEQY	TRBV21-1	TRBJ2-7
ASSLQAAGDNEQF	TRBV28	TRBJ2-1
SVGLGADKAF	TRBV29-1	TRBJ1-1
ASSQTGTNTEAF	TRBV2	TRBJ1-1
ASSRRAPDEKLF	TRBV3-1/TRBV3-2	TRBJ1-4
ASSFGGAMRTEAF	TRBV5-4	TRBJ1-1
ASSRQGALGQPQH	TRBV2	TRBJ1-5
ASSEFKENSPLH	TRBV25-1	TRBJ1-6
AWGGTSGGETQY	TRBV30	TRBJ2-5
ASIRSSGYGSPLH	TRBV2	TRBJ1-6
ASSQEGPTGNQPQH	TRBV4-1	TRBJ1-5
ASSREGGEKLF	TRBV6-4	TRBJ1-4
ASSQETGSSPLH	TRBV3-1/TRBV3-2	TRBJ1-6
ASSSLDRGKTQY	TRBV5-5	TRBJ2-5
ASSPVLEGQPQH	TRBV18	TRBJ1-5